This T cell receptor beta chain was sequenced in a study of cytomegalovirus exposure and HLA in healthy donors. About the research overall: Among roughly 190 million T cells, an earlier analysis found about 110 million unique TCR beta sequences. Across almost 400 genotyped donors, over 70% landed in the Caucasian-associated ancestry cluster.

About this clone itself: Its antigen is still unknown.

V lost 6 bases to trimming and J lost 1 base, with 6 bases between them. Germline CDR1 is KGHSH and CDR2 is LQKENI. This CDR3 is built from 13 residues. Study-wide results and caveats: A later examination showed that TCR association rates differed by HLA locus, with DRB1 most and HLA-C fewest.

The primer mix had 60 Vbeta and 13 Jbeta primers. The assay was immunoSEQ multiplex PCR, and TCRdb's table has in-frame clones only and misses some. The sample records tens of thousands of clones, approximately 75% being singletons. This receptor was obtained from a woman aged 40 to 50 in good health and CMV-seronegative. The chain uses TRBV18 and TRBJ1-4; D gene ambiguous. Sequenced sample: PBMCs. The CDR3, as DNA: TGTGCCAGCTCGGGCGTAACTAATGAAAAACTGTTTTTT. It is translated as CASSGVTNEKLFF.